This T cell receptor (beta chain) derives from a study of T cell responses to AZD1222 COVID-19 vaccine. In the case of this clone: Its antigen is undetermined.

This CDR3 has 15 amino acids. The V gene's germline CDR1 is MNHEY and CDR2 SVGEGT. V was trimmed by 0 bases and J by 5 bases, leaving 12 bases between them. Measured with immunoSEQ multiplex PCR; TCRdb has only the in-frame clones, and not every one. The sample has some 120,000 clones, about 86% seen once; the top ten hold around 8.7%. Notes on the study in general: Researchers took repertoire samples only after the peak T cell response had come. Following two doses of AZD1222, Spike-specific TCR breadth and depth rose.

This TCR was sampled from an adult in good health. The J gene is TRBJ2-3, the V gene TRBV6-2 or TRBV6-3; tentatively, D is TRBD2 (6 bases). Here the sequenced sample was peripheral blood, taken on day 0 of AZD1222 vaccination. The CDR3 loop reads CASSYSGLQVDTQYF. Written as DNA, the CDR3 is TGTGCCAGCAGTTACTCGGGACTTCAAGTAGATACGCAGTATTTT.